This T cell receptor beta chain is drawn from a study of T cells in Graves' hyperthyroidism and ophthalmopathy. Study results and limitations: Ophthalmopathy onset followed model prediction by a median around six months.

Amplification yielded TCR beta CDR3 regions, with RNA transcripts as the source. The primer set for the first-round RT-PCR of the TCR CDR3 was HTBI. TCRdb fed the multiplex PCR reads into MiXCR, producing one record per CDR3 protein. The profile shows 500,000 to 800,000 distinct CDR3 sequences, more than 12% of them singletons. This clonotype occurred many times. Its target is not known. CDR1 and CDR2 (germline): LNHNV, YYDKDF (reference sequence). CDR3 length equals 13 residues. V shed 5 bases and J shed 5 bases, with 13 bases lying between them. The source material was blood. The receptor comes from a woman aged 45-60 years with Graves' ophthalmopathy. This chain links TRBV15 with TRBJ2-7; unclear D gene. This chain's CDR3 is CATSLSLLDEQYF. CDR3 nucleotide sequence: TGTGCCACCAGCCTCTCGTTGCTGGACGAGCAGTACTTC.